The 18 T cell receptor beta chains presented below share a single source sample, sequenced in a study of regulatory T cells in long-lasting Graves disease (dated by TCRdb to the early 2020s). Library preparation was by multiplex PCR. The sequencing machine was an Illumina HiSeq 4000. CDR3 regions were amplified by Arm-PCR with iRepertoire HTBI primers to construct TCR beta libraries. Through fastp at Q25 and MiXCR, TCRdb rebuilt clones from the public reads, retaining in-frame beta chains. For every CDR3 protein sequence, its rows merge into one entry that carries the most common genes and DNA. The sample table lists about 400,000 distinct CDR3 sequences, 15% to 20% of them with a count of one. The ten largest account for roughly 21% of the sample. This sample's time point label indicates: newly diagnosed GD, antithyroid drugs for less than 3 months. For both TCR sequencing and RNA sequencing, RNA was extracted from PBMCs in TRIzol.

The sample also formed part of further work on T cells in Graves' hyperthyroidism and ophthalmopathy.

Specimen: peripheral blood mononuclear cells (PBMCs), collected at new diagnosis, from a patient treated with antithyroid drugs. The receptors come from a woman aged 18 to 35 with Graves disease. Donor details come from another sample of the same person, matched by shared clones.

The rearrangement joins TRBV4-1 to TRBJ2-7, with D perhaps matching TRBD1 (5 bases). With 4 bases removed from V and 3 bases from J, the gap between germline ends came to 16 bases. From germline, CDR1 is MGHRA and CDR2 YSYEKL. The CDR3 length is 15 residues. The CDR3 loop reads CASSLQTDPRYEQYF. For the CDR3, the DNA is TGCGCCAGCAGCCTGCAGACAGATCCTCGCTACGAGCAGTACTTC.

This clonotype was counted only a few times. The chain recombines TRBV5-6 with TRBJ1-2; 9 nucleotides agree with TRBD1. Germline V gene data show CDR1 as SGHDT and CDR2 as YYEEEE. V shed 2 bases, J shed 5 bases, and the junction held 7 bases outside the gene matches. CDR3 length: 15 residues. The CDR3 DNA reads as TGTGCCAGCAGCTTAAAGGGACAGGGTCAATATGGCTACACCTTC. Protein sequence: CASSLKGQGQYGYTF.

This clonotype was recorded a few times. The chain combines TRBV4-1 with TRBJ2-7, with 8 bases matching TRBD2. From germline, CDR1 is MGHRA and CDR2 YSYEKL. The junction had 15 bases not matched to a gene; V was cut back by 5 bases and J by 3 bases. The CDR3 spans 17 residues. In nucleotides, the CDR3 is TGCGCCAGCAGCTGGGGGGGCGGGGGGACTTCCAACTACGAGCAGTACTTC. Encoded protein: CASSWGGGGTSNYEQYF.

The J gene is TRBJ2-7, the V gene TRBV6-2 or TRBV6-3, with D possibly matching TRBD1 (6 bases). Germline V gene lookup returns CDR1 MNHEY and CDR2 SVGEGT. Trimming removed 2 bases at V and 1 base at J, with 12 bases between. CDR3 length: 15 amino acids. In nucleotides, the CDR3 is TGTGCCAGCAGTTACGGATACAGGGATTCCTACGAGCAGTACTTC. The encoded protein is CASSYGYRDSYEQYF.

For this clonotype: This may arise from a read error, as a much more abundant clone is one base away. The chain joins TRBV11-2 to TRBJ1-5; weak D call: TRBD1 (5 bases). The CDR3 has 12 residues. V was pared by 5 bases and J by 5 bases, with 7 bases between. The germline V gene has CDR1 SGHAT and CDR2 FQNNGV. CDR3 nucleotide sequence: TGTGCCAGCAGCCCGACAGATCAGCCCCAGCATTTT. It specifies CASSPTDQPQHF.

This clonotype appeared many times. This chain connects TRBV9 to TRBJ1-1; 9 nucleotides match TRBD1. V lost 3 bases, J lost 5 bases, and 8 bases stayed unmatched. CDR1 SGDLS and CDR2 YYNGEE come from the germline V gene. The CDR3 consists of 15 residues. CDR3 DNA: TGTGCCAGCAGCGCGGGGACAGGGTTTATGACTGAAGCTTTCTTT. Amino acid sequence: CASSAGTGFMTEAFF.

The table lists this clonotype with many counts. The chain couples TRBV12-3 or TRBV12-4 to TRBJ2-5, with D possibly TRBD1 on 5 matching bases. V lost 7 bases, J lost 4 bases, and 13 bases lay in between. The CDR3 sequence is 13 residues long. The DNA of the CDR3 is TGTGCCAGCACCCTCCAGGGTAGAGAGACCCAGTACTTC. This gives the protein CASTLQGRETQYF.

This clonotype was observed at least ten times. This rearrangement joins TRBV30 to TRBJ1-2; D might be TRBD1 (5 bases). The CDR3 has 15 amino acids. Trimming shortened V by 2 bases and J by 4 bases, and 17 bases separated the two germline ends. Per germline, CDR1 GTSNPN and CDR2 SVGIG (reference sequence). In nucleotides, the CDR3 is TGTGCCTGGAGTCTGGCAGGGATTCCCTCCTATGGCTACACCTTC. As protein: CAWSLAGIPSYGYTF.

This clonotype was counted at least ten times. The chain recombines TRBV28 with TRBJ2-3; 8 nucleotides align to TRBD1. This CDR3 comprises 15 residues. Germline lookup yields CDR1 MDHEN and CDR2 SYDVKM. Unmatched junction bases numbered 7, after V lost 4 bases and J lost 4 bases. CDR3 nucleotides: TGTGCCAGCAGTTCATTCCAGGGGGCATCAGATACGCAGTATTTT. Translation gives CASSSFQGASDTQYF.

There are many counts of this clonotype. J is TRBJ2-1 and V is TRBV3-1, with D tentatively TRBD1 (5 bases). Looked up from germline, CDR1 is LGHDT and CDR2 is YNNKEL (reference sequence). V shed 4 bases and J shed 9 bases, with 16 bases lying between them. The CDR3 has 14 residues. This CDR3 reads CASSPRLDQGEQFF. CDR3 DNA sequence: TGTGCCAGCAGCCCACGACTCGATCAGGGTGAGCAGTTCTTC.

This rearrangement joins TRBV12-3 or TRBV12-4 to TRBJ2-5; TRBD1 is a possible D gene (6 bases). V lost 6 bases, J lost 1 base, and 12 bases lay in between. The CDR3 runs to 14 residues. CDR3 DNA sequence: TGTGCCAGCAGCACGGACAGCCTCCAAGAGACCCAGTACTTC. This gives the protein CASSTDSLQETQYF.

The chain uses TRBV2 and TRBJ1-6; TRBD1 aligns across 7 bases. This CDR3 spans 14 amino acids. Trimming took 6 bases from V and 8 from J; bases not matched to a gene: 7. CDR1 and CDR2 from the germline V gene are SNHLY and FYNNEI. The DNA for the CDR3 is TGTGCCAGCAGCCAGGACAGGTTGGATTCACCCCTCCACTTT. Translating gives CASSQDRLDSPLHF.

This clonotype was observed once. The chain uses TRBV7-9 and TRBJ2-7, with D possibly TRBD2 on 6 matching bases. Germline CDR1 reads SEHNR; CDR2 reads FQNEAQ (reference sequence). The germline V and J ends were trimmed by 1 base and 7 bases, with 17 bases remaining between them. There are 15 residues in the CDR3. CDR3 region: CASSLEGGTTKEQYF. The CDR3 bases are TGTGCCAGCAGCTTAGAGGGCGGGACCACGAAAGAGCAGTACTTC.

Points on this clonotype: Being one base from a much bigger clone, this may be a read error. The chain combines TRBV6-2 or TRBV6-3 with TRBJ2-1; unclear D gene. Germline CDR1 MNHEY, CDR2 SVGEGT. The CDR3 has 13 residues. DNA of the CDR3: TGTGCCAGCAGTTACGTTTTGGTAAATGAGCTGTTCTTC. It yields the protein CASSYVLVNELFF.

This clonotype was counted at least ten times. V is TRBV6-1 and J is TRBJ2-2; 8 bases fit TRBD1. The CDR3 runs to 17 residues. After removal of 2 bases from V and 1 base from J, the junction contained 6 bases not matched to a gene. Germline V gene lookup returns CDR1 MNHNS and CDR2 SASEGT. This CDR3 reads CASSEQGAALNTGELFF. CDR3 nucleotides: TGTGCCAGCAGTGAACAGGGGGCCGCACTGAACACCGGGGAGCTGTTTTTT.

This clonotype has ten or more counts. The CDR3 DNA reads as TGTGCCTTTCACAGGGGCCCGAACACTGAAGCTTTCTTT. Its protein is CAFHRGPNTEAFF. The chain employs TRBV30 and TRBJ1-1; 7 positions match TRBD1. Germline assignment: CDR1 GTSNPN and CDR2 SVGIG (reference sequence). Losses at the gene ends were 7 bases for V and 1 base for J; bases not matched to a gene: 6. The CDR3 consists of 13 residues.

This clonotype was observed at least ten times. The chain uses TRBV3-1 and TRBJ2-3, with D hard to call. This CDR3 has 13 residues. Germline V gene lookup returns CDR1 LGHDT and CDR2 YNNKEL (reference sequence). The V end lost 8 bases, the J end lost 3 bases, and 12 bases lay between the germline ends. The CDR3 DNA follows: TGTGCCAGCCGTTCTCCACGGACAGATACGCAGTATTTT. Its translation: CASRSPRTDTQYF.

The genes are TRBV7-8 and TRBJ1-5; D is undetermined. Germline CDR1 and CDR2: SGHVS and FQNEAQ. The CDR3 runs 16 residues. V gave up 6 bases and J gave up 0 bases, with 15 bases separating them. CDR3 loop: CASSRGEPNSNQPQHF. CDR3 sequence (DNA): TGTGCCAGCAGTCGCGGGGAACCGAATAGCAATCAGCCCCAGCATTTT.